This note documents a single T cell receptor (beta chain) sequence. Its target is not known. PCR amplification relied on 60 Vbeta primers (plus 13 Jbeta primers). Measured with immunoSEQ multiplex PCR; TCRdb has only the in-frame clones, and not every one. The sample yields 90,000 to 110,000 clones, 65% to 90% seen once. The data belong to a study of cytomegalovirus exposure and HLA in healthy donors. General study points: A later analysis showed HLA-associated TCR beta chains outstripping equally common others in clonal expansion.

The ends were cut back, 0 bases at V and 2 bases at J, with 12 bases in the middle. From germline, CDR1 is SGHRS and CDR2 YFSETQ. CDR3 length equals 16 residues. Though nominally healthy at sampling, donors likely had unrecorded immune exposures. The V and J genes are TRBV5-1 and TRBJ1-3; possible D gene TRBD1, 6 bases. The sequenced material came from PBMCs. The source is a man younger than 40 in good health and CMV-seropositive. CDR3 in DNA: TGCGCCAGCAGCTTGGAACCGACAGGACCTGGAAACACCATATATTTT. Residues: CASSLEPTGPGNTIYF.